This paragraph covers one T cell receptor beta chain sequence. These data originate in a study of blood T cells in healthy people across ages. It was with a sample-barcoded 5' primer and a J-beta primer mix that a second PCR of roughly 7 to 12 cycles was run. TCRdb processed the 5' RACE reads anew with MiXCR; each CDR3 protein has one entry. The sample lists over 1,200,000 distinct CDR3 sequences, 59% seen once, with about 6.7% in the top ten. Collection of around 9.3 milliliters of peripheral blood was performed for each donor. Extractions gave at least 6 micrograms of total RNA per sample. Germline lookup yields CDR1 LGHNA and CDR2 YNFKEQ. The CDR3 has 15 amino acids. The V end lost 4 bases, the J end lost 4 bases, and 13 bases lay between the germline ends.

The rearrangement uses TRBV4-2 and TRBJ2-2; no definite D call. This clonotype was obtained from a man between 18 and 35 years old in good health. Sequencing used blood. As DNA, the CDR3 is TGTGCCAGCAGCCCTAACTTTGAGCGCACCGGGGAGCTGTTTTTT. Amino acid sequence: CASSPNFERTGELFF.